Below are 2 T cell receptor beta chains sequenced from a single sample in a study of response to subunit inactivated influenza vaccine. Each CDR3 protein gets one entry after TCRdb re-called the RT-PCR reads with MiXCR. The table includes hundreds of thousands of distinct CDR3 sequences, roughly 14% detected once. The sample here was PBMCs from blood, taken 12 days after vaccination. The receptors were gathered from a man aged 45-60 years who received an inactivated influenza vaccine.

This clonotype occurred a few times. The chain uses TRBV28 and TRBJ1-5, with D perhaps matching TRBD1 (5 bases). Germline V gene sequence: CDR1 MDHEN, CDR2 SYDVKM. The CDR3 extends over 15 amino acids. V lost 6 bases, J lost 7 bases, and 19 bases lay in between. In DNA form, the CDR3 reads TGTGCCAGCAGGGGGGGGGATCGAGATTCCCAGCCCCAGCATTTT. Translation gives CASRGGDRDSQPQHF.

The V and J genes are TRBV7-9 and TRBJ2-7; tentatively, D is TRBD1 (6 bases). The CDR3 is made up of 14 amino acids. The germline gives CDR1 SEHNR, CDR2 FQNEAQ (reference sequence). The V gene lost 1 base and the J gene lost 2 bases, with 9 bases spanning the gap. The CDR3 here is CASSLVGQTYEQYF. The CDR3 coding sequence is TGTGCCAGCAGCTTAGTTGGACAGACCTACGAGCAGTACTTC.